What follows describes a single TCR beta chain. In its sample, this clonotype was seen many times. Its antigen target is currently unknown. Base qualities are not recorded, but no much larger clone differs from it by a single base. The ophthalmopathy patients had moderately to severely active disease, with a Clinical Activity Score of 3 or higher, a NOSPECS grade of 4 or higher, and a disease duration of less than 3 months. Patients with other autoimmune diseases, uncontrolled infections, pregnancy or lactation were excluded from the study. Diagnosis was based on clinical symptoms, serum thyroxine, TRAb, thyroid ultrasound and orbital computed tomography. Using Ficoll-Paque density gradient centrifugation, PBMCs were isolated from approximately 11 ml of fresh peripheral blood. Total RNA was extracted using Trizol reagent, and RNA quality was checked on an Agilent 2100 Bioanalyzer. This specimen comes from a study of Graves' ophthalmopathy and Graves' hyperthyroidism (dated by TCRdb to about 2018). At the level of the whole study: Peripheral blood was collected at initial diagnosis, prior to any treatment. The 90 to 100 discovery patients were randomly divided into training and test sets at a 7:3 ratio. An independent validation cohort was composed of approximately 19 hyperthyroidism patients and around 16 patients who later progressed from hyperthyroidism to ophthalmopathy. To explore V-J signatures that separate ophthalmopathy from hyperthyroidism, a discovery set of about a hundred patients was enrolled, consisting of 40 to 45 with ophthalmopathy and around 57 with stable hyperthyroidism. In several hyperthyroidism patients, the T-cell repertoire of thyroid tissue was compared with the T-cell repertoire of blood. Following sampling, methimazole starting at 30 mg daily was administered to hyperthyroidism patients, and high-dose intravenous methylprednisolone was administered to ophthalmopathy patients. TCR beta repertoire signatures were used to distinguish Graves' ophthalmopathy from Graves' hyperthyroidism and to predict progression to ophthalmopathy. In total, 135 blood samples were TCR-sequenced: 40 to 45 ophthalmopathy, approximately 80 hyperthyroidism and about 17 hyperthyroidism-to-ophthalmopathy patients. Study-wide conclusions, independent of this receptor: Ophthalmopathy was separated from stable hyperthyroidism by the 13-signature model with around 89% sensitivity and 81.08% specificity in cross-validation and with 80%/75% in the test set. In validation, the model predicted ophthalmopathy progression with 70.59% sensitivity and about 77% specificity; some 13 predicted patients were CT-confirmed with GO in a median of about 7.1 months. Most of the expanded thyroid clonotypes with a frequency above 0.001 were also detected in blood, and it was suggested that the thyroid immune response may be reflected by blood repertoires. No statistical method was used to set the sample size in advance, and the investigators knew which group each participant was assigned to.

The CDR3 holds 15 amino acids from the cysteine to the phenylalanine. The retained sequence is limited to the CDR3, 45 bases, with the frame set at the first base. The V and J ends are trimmed by 4 bases and 0 bases, leaving 13 bases between them. For CDR1 and CDR2, the germline V gene lists SGDLS and YYNGEE. TCR beta CDR3 regions were amplified from RNA transcripts for repertoire sequencing. HTBI primers and the Qiagen OneStep RT-PCR kit were used in a first-round RT-PCR, which was followed by a second-round multiplex PCR, size selection and purification. Sequencing of the libraries was carried out on an Illumina HiSeq2000 in paired-end mode with 100 bp reads. The authors' pipeline ran thus. SOAPnuke was used to process the reads, throwing out any read that had adapters, had uncalled bases, had a mean Phred below 15, or lacked an exact constant-primer or identifier match. High-quality paired reads were merged with COPE v1.2.5. Each unique nucleotide sequence was defined as a clonotype, and clonotypes were aligned to IMGT TRB V, D and J references with MiTCR v1.1. The analysis was limited to V-J combinations with a frequency above 0.0001, which together covered 99.2% of repertoires. For each V-J combination, a TCR clonal expansion and chaos score was defined as the ratio of F50 clonal expansion to chaos observed in the TCRdist matrix. Welch's t-statistics and random forest were used to reduce the features to about a dozen V-J combinations, which were then used as input to a naive Bayes classifier. Thyroid-blood repertoire similarity was quantified with the Morisita-Horn index. The public sequencing data were trimmed at Q25 with fastp and processed into clonotypes with MiXCR by TCRdb, which kept only in-frame beta chains. Entries are consolidated by CDR3 protein sequence, retaining the most common genes and DNA. TCRdb assigned the V and J calls; the authors' analysis was not used. This sample lists 210,000 or so distinct CDR3 sequences; 25% to 30% were detected once. In total, the top ten clones hold approximately 9% of the sample.

The sequence came from a man aged 50-60 years with Graves' ophthalmopathy. Donor details come from another sample of the same person, matched by shared clones. The chain is made from TRBV9 and TRBJ1-1; no D gene can be assigned with confidence. Sequencing used peripheral blood. The CDR3 region reads CASSTAGGLNTEAFF. The sequenced DNA: TGTGCCAGCAGCACAGCCGGAGGCCTGAACACTGAAGCTTTCTTT.